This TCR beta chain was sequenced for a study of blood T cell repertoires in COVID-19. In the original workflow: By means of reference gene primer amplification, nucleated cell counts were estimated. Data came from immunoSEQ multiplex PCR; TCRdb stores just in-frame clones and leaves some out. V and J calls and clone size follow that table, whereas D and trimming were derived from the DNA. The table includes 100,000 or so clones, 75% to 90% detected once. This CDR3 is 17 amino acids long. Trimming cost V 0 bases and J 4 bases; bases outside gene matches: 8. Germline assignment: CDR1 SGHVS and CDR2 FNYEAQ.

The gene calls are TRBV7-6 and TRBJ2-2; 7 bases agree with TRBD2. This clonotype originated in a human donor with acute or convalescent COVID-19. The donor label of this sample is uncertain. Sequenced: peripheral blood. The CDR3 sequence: CASSLALAEQGTGELFF. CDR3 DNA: TGTGCCAGCAGCTTAGCGCTAGCGGAGCAAGGCACCGGGGAGCTGTTTTTT.